The clone carrying this T cell receptor (beta chain) was counted once. The junction shows a germline mismatch at one end, possibly a read error. CDR1 is SEHNR and CDR2 is FQNEAQ in the germline V gene (reference sequence). This CDR3 is 14 amino acids long. The data stem from a study of shared clonotypes between healthy human individuals. This table comes from immunoSEQ multiplex PCR, and its TCRdb copy is limited to in-frame clones, with some not included. The profile shows approximately 1,500,000 clones, around 97% of them singletons. J is TRBJ2-3 and V is TRBV7-9; the D gene is possibly TRBD1 (5 bases). This receptor was taken from a man aged 30 to 45 in good health. The sequencing sample was made of naive CD4+ T cells sorted from blood. Stated subset: CD45RA+ positively selected. CDR3 nucleotide sequence: TGTGCCAGCAGATTAGGGGTGAGCACAGATACGCAGTATTTT. Protein: CASRLGVSTDTQYF.